The source of this TCR beta chain is a study of long-term antiretroviral therapy in people with HIV. An immunoSEQ assay, version v3.0, was performed at survey level. Generated by immunoSEQ multiplex PCR, the TCRdb table keeps only in-frame clones and is missing some. Of roughly 15,000 clones in the sample, about 89% were seen once. The V end was cut by 2 bases, the J end by 8 bases, with 22 bases between. Looked up from germline, CDR1 is SGHRS and CDR2 is YFSETQ. The CDR3 is 17 amino acids. The sequence was obtained from a woman aged 40 to 55 with HIV. The input for sequencing was unsorted PBMCs, taken 0.6 years after starting antiretroviral therapy. This sequence joins TRBV5-1 and TRBJ1-4; D gene uncertain. DNA of the CDR3: TGCGCCAGCAGCTTCTCAGGCACCCAAGGGCTAGTAGAAAAACTGTTTTTT. Translating gives CASSFSGTQGLVEKLFF.